A single sample gave rise to the 20 T cell receptor beta chains below, sequenced in a study of cytomegalovirus exposure and HLA in healthy donors. The PCR made use of 60 Vbeta and 13 Jbeta primers. The repertoire was sequenced with immunoSEQ multiplex PCR; TCRdb's copy has only in-frame clones and lacks some. The table records under 200,000 clones, around 83% of them present only once. The source material was PBMCs. These receptors all stem from a man between 45 and 60 years old in good health and CMV-seropositive.

CDR3 region: CASSAGLAGPQETQYF. For the CDR3, the DNA is TGTGCCAGCAGTGCCGGACTAGCGGGACCTCAAGAGACCCAGTACTTC. The chain joins TRBV2 to TRBJ2-5, with 12 bases that match TRBD2. Germline V CDR1 and CDR2: SNHLY, FYNNEI. The CDR3 has 16 residues. V shed 4 bases, J shed 2 bases, and the junction held 5 bases outside the gene matches.

This sequence joins TRBV5-8 and TRBJ2-7; 8 bases are a match to TRBD1. Germline CDR1 SGHTS, CDR2 YDEGEE. The CDR3 length is 13 residues. V trimming: 3 bases; J trimming: 3 bases; junction bases outside the gene matches: 2. The CDR3 DNA is TGTGCCAGCAGCTGGGACAGGATCTACGAGCAGTACTTC. Residues: CASSWDRIYEQYF.

V usage is TRBV2 and J usage is TRBJ1-1; 10 bases agree with TRBD1. Trimming cost V 7 bases and J 5 bases; bases outside gene matches: 10. Germline values: CDR1 SNHLY, CDR2 FYNNEI. This CDR3 is 15 amino acids long. The CDR3 loop reads CASNRDRGRRTEAFF. Here the CDR3 DNA reads TGTGCCAGCAATCGGGACAGGGGTAGGAGGACTGAAGCTTTCTTT.

This rearrangement joins TRBV4-2 to TRBJ2-1, with D possibly matching TRBD1 (6 bases). CDR1 and CDR2 (germline): LGHNA, YNFKEQ. The CDR3 totals 14 residues. V shed 3 bases and J shed 6 bases, with 12 bases lying between them. The CDR3 is CASSQSRGGNEQFF. The DNA of the CDR3 is TGTGCCAGCAGCCAGTCCCGAGGGGGCAATGAGCAGTTCTTC.

The chain carries TRBV19 and TRBJ1-2, with TRBD1 matching over 9 bases. This CDR3 has 15 residues. Looked up from germline, CDR1 is LNHDA and CDR2 is SQIVND (reference sequence). V gave up 7 bases and J gave up 2 bases; unmatched junction bases: 8. The CDR3 region is CASTYGTGFNYGYTF. The CDR3 DNA is TGTGCCAGTACCTACGGGACAGGGTTCAACTATGGCTACACCTTC.

This clone was detected once. This chain links TRBV15 with TRBJ2-1, with D perhaps TRBD2 (5 bases). From germline, CDR1 is LNHNV and CDR2 YYDKDF (reference sequence). The CDR3 runs to 14 residues. Trimming took off 0 bases at V and 3 bases at J, with 6 bases between the two ends. For the CDR3, the DNA is TGTGCCACCAGCAGAGATCGGGACTACAATGAGCAGTTCTTC. This translates into CATSRDRDYNEQFF.

The genes are TRBV30 and TRBJ2-2, with a weak D call TRBD1 (6 bases). Germline values: CDR1 GTSNPN, CDR2 SVGIG (reference sequence). Trimming pared 3 bases from V and 6 bases from J, leaving 11 bases between. The CDR3 consists of 13 residues. CDR3 loop: CAWRAYRAGELFF. In nucleotides, the CDR3 is TGTGCCTGGAGGGCTTACAGGGCCGGGGAGCTGTTTTTT.

For the CDR3, the DNA is TGTGCCAGCAGCCCTGTGACAGGGGTTGGGAACTATGGCTACACCTTC. Its protein product is CASSPVTGVGNYGYTF. J is TRBJ1-2 and V is TRBV5-5, with TRBD1 identical over 8 bases. J was trimmed by 2 bases and V by 4 bases; bases with no gene match: 10. The CDR3 contains 16 residues. Germline V lookup: CDR1 SGHKS, CDR2 YYEKEE (reference sequence).

The chain has TRBV7-3 and TRBJ2-5, with 10 bases matching TRBD1. Germline CDR1 SGHTA, CDR2 FQGTGA. This CDR3 contains 15 residues. Germline trimming cut 6 bases from V and 4 bases from J; bases unmatched to any gene: 8. The CDR3 spells CASRPTGGMGETQYF. The CDR3 DNA follows: TGTGCCAGCAGGCCGACAGGGGGCATGGGAGAGACCCAGTACTTC.

The chain recombines TRBV18 with TRBJ1-4; possible D gene TRBD1, 6 bases. Germline V gene data show CDR1 as KGHSH and CDR2 as LQKENI. The CDR3 is 14 residues long. V lost 5 bases, J lost 8 bases, and 15 bases lay in between. CDR3 amino acids: CASSNRDTGEKLFF. The CDR3 DNA is TGTGCCAGCTCAAACCGGGACACAGGAGAAAAACTGTTTTTT.

This clone has just one count. This chain uses TRBV11-3 with TRBJ1-1, with a tentative D call TRBD1 (5 bases). V lost 4 bases, J lost 7 bases, and 10 bases lay in between. Per the germline V gene, CDR1 is SGHNT and CDR2 is YENEEA. The CDR3 consists of 12 residues. The CDR3 spells CASSYPGGEAFF. In DNA, the CDR3 is TGTGCCAGCAGCTACCCGGGGGGTGAAGCTTTCTTT.

This CDR3 reads CASSLVGGRVSTDTQYF. In DNA form, the CDR3 reads TGTGCCAGCAGCTTAGTCGGCGGGAGGGTGAGCACAGATACGCAGTATTTT. The gene calls are TRBV7-2 and TRBJ2-3; 9 bases are shared with TRBD2. This CDR3 has 17 residues. J lost 0 bases, V lost 1 base, and 5 bases had no gene match. Germline lookup yields CDR1 SGHTA and CDR2 FQGNSA.

The chain has TRBV2 and TRBJ1-1; TRBD1 might be the D (6 bases). The CDR3 contains 15 residues. Germline CDR1 is SNHLY and CDR2 is FYNNEI. Trimming removed 5 bases from V and 0 bases from J, with 13 bases in between. This chain's CDR3 is CASSPGGRLNTEAFF. The CDR3 DNA reads as TGTGCCAGCAGTCCCGGGGGGCGGCTGAACACTGAAGCTTTCTTT.

The chain carries TRBV30 and TRBJ1-1; 9 positions match TRBD1. The V segment lost 2 bases and the J segment 6 bases; nucleotides outside the gene matches: 10. CDR3 length: 15 residues. Per the germline V gene, CDR1 is GTSNPN and CDR2 is SVGIG (reference sequence). The CDR3 reads CAWSTVEQGASEAFF. CDR3 nucleotide sequence: TGTGCCTGGAGTACTGTAGAACAGGGGGCGTCTGAAGCTTTCTTT.

The chain recombines TRBV2 with TRBJ1-2; no reliable D call. This CDR3 spans 13 amino acids. With 5 bases removed from V and 5 bases from J, the gap between germline ends came to 12 bases. The germline V gene encodes CDR1 SNHLY and CDR2 FYNNEI. The CDR3 DNA follows: TGTGCCAGCAGTCCCGACTTAAAGTATGGCTACACCTTC. It codes for CASSPDLKYGYTF.

This clone has a single count. The chain has TRBV19 and TRBJ2-1; the match to TRBD1 covers 7 bases. Germline-derived CDR1 and CDR2 are LNHDA and SQIVND (reference sequence). The trim removed 5 bases at V and 4 bases at J, leaving 5 bases unmatched. The CDR3 is made up of 14 amino acids. The CDR3 sequence: CASSSRDRYNEQFF. The CDR3 coding sequence is TGTGCCAGTAGTTCCCGGGACAGATACAATGAGCAGTTCTTC.

This clone was observed a few times. The chain uses TRBV7-6 and TRBJ2-5; D unclear. Trimming stripped 5 bases from V and 5 bases from J, with 12 bases between. The CDR3 covers 13 residues. The V gene's germline CDR1 is SGHVS and CDR2 FNYEAQ. The CDR3 is CASSRERLETQYF. CDR3 nucleotide sequence: TGTGCCAGCAGCCGAGAGAGGTTGGAGACCCAGTACTTC.

The chain links TRBV2 to TRBJ2-1, with 8 bases fitting TRBD2. The trim removed 6 bases at V and 0 bases at J, leaving 4 bases unmatched. Per germline, CDR1 SNHLY and CDR2 FYNNEI. The CDR3 extends over 15 amino acids. CDR3 nucleotides: TGTGCCAGCAGAACCGGGACTAGCTCCTACAATGAGCAGTTCTTC. Protein product: CASRTGTSSYNEQFF.

The chain joins TRBV27 to TRBJ1-6; the match to TRBD1 covers 9 bases. Trimming cost V 6 bases and J 5 bases; bases outside gene matches: 14. The CDR3 extends over 18 amino acids. Looked up from germline, CDR1 is MNHEY and CDR2 is SMNVEV (reference sequence). The chain's CDR3 is CASSHKRGDRVDNSPLHF. The CDR3, as DNA: TGTGCCAGCAGCCACAAGAGAGGGGACAGGGTCGATAATTCACCCCTCCACTTT.

A word on this clone: This CDR3 is also generated by other DNA sequences in the sample. For the CDR3, the DNA is TGTGCCTGGTCCAGGGGGCTCTCCTACGAGCAGTACGTC. Translating it yields CAWSRGLSYEQYV. The V call is TRBV30, the J call TRBJ2-7; 8 bases are shared with TRBD1. The CDR3 consists of 13 residues. The germline V gene encodes CDR1 GTSNPN and CDR2 SVGIG (reference sequence). Trimming took 5 bases from V and 0 from J; bases not matched to a gene: 3.